These 17 T cell receptor beta chains share one sample of origin, sequenced in a study of T cells in Graves' hyperthyroidism and ophthalmopathy. Amplification of TCR beta CDR3 regions used RNA as the template. HTBI primers were employed in a first-round RT-PCR of the TCR CDR3. TCRdb re-called the multiplex PCR reads with MiXCR, one entry per CDR3 protein. The sample holds 400,000 to 500,000 distinct CDR3 sequences, 14% to 15% seen once. Material: blood. These receptors all come from a man between 18 and 35 years old with Graves' ophthalmopathy.

This chain uses TRBV19 with TRBJ1-1, with D possibly matching TRBD1 (5 bases). Germline V gene lookup returns CDR1 LNHDA and CDR2 SQIVND (reference sequence). The CDR3 sequence is 13 residues long. Trimming removed 5 bases from V and 6 bases from J, with 13 bases in between. In DNA form, the CDR3 reads TGTGCCAGTAGTTCAGGGCTTTTCGCTGAAGCTTTCTTT. Translated, it gives CASSSGLFAEAFF.

This clonotype came up many times. The gene calls are TRBV30 and TRBJ1-1, with D perhaps matching TRBD1 (5 bases). The CDR3 has 15 amino acids. In germline, CDR1 is GTSNPN, CDR2 SVGIG (reference sequence). Trimming left V 2 bases short and J 1 base short, with 14 bases between. CDR3 residues: CAWSTRWGTNTEAFF. CDR3 bases: TGTGCCTGGAGTACCCGGTGGGGGACGAACACTGAAGCTTTCTTT. The whole variable domain, remainder taken from reference TRBV30 and TRBJ1-1, is SQTIHQWPATLVQPVGSPLSLECTVEGTSNPNLYWYRQAAGRGLQLLFYSVGIGQISSEVPQNLSASRPQDRQFILSSKKLLLSDSGFYLCAWSTRWGTNTEAFFGQGTRLTVV.

This clonotype was picked up many times. This chain links TRBV12-3 or TRBV12-4 with TRBJ2-1; D is uncertain. The CDR3 consists of 16 residues. V lost 2 bases to trimming and J lost 0 bases, with 11 bases between them. The CDR3 loop reads CASSLFRSSSYNEQFF. CDR3 nucleotide sequence: TGTGCCAGCAGTTTATTCAGGTCGAGCTCCTACAATGAGCAGTTCTTC.

The rearrangement links TRBV10-1 to TRBJ2-3; 11 bases fit TRBD2. Unmatched junction bases numbered 4, after V lost 0 bases and J lost 5 bases. This CDR3 comprises 16 residues. CDR1 is WNHNN, CDR2 SYGVQD, per germline (reference sequence). In nucleotides, the CDR3 is TGCGCCAGCAGTGAGTCGGTTAGCGGGAGGGGAGATACGCAGTATTTT. It encodes CASSESVSGRGDTQYF.

There are many counts of this clonotype. The chain carries TRBV9 and TRBJ2-1; D is perhaps TRBD2 (5 bases). CDR1 is SGDLS and CDR2 is YYNGEE in the germline V gene. V lost 4 bases, J lost 0 bases, and 14 bases lay in between. The CDR3 runs 16 residues. The CDR3 coding sequence is TGTGCCAGCAGCAGGGTGGCGGGCGGCTCCTACAATGAGCAGTTCTTC. Translated, it gives CASSRVAGGSYNEQFF.

This clonotype was detected ten times or more. V and J are TRBV12-5 and TRBJ2-1; D not resolved. The V gene lost 6 bases and the J gene lost 7 bases, with 10 bases spanning the gap. Germline values: CDR1 LGHNT, CDR2 FRNRAP. There are 12 residues in the CDR3. CDR3 sequence: CASGFGPNEQFF. The CDR3, as DNA: TGTGCTAGTGGGTTCGGTCCGAATGAGCAGTTCTTC.

The sample holds many counts of this clonotype. As DNA, the CDR3 is TGTGCCAGCAGCCAGGGGGTTCTTACTGGAAACACCATATATTTT. It translates to CASSQGVLTGNTIYF. The chain has TRBV3-1 and TRBJ1-3, with D perhaps TRBD1 (5 bases). The CDR3 sequence is 15 residues long. Germline CDR1 LGHDT, CDR2 YNNKEL (reference sequence). The ends were cut back, 3 bases at V and 2 bases at J, with 11 bases in the middle.

In this sample, this clonotype turned up many times. The chain carries TRBV11-2 and TRBJ1-2, with unresolved D. V was shortened by 2 bases and J by 3 bases, with 16 bases between the two germline ends. The CDR3 is 16 residues long. The germline V gene encodes CDR1 SGHAT and CDR2 FQNNGV. The CDR3 nucleotides are TGTGCCAGCAGCTTAAGCCCTTCGCTCAGCGACTATGGCTACACCTTC. This sequence encodes CASSLSPSLSDYGYTF.

In this sample, this clonotype turned up many times. The V gene is TRBV2, the J gene TRBJ1-3; TRBD1 aligns across 8 bases. The CDR3 length is 16 residues. In germline, CDR1 is SNHLY, CDR2 FYNNEI. The V segment lost 6 bases and the J segment 2 bases; nucleotides outside the gene matches: 9. CDR3 amino acids: CASRARQGITGNTIYF. The CDR3 DNA is TGTGCCAGCAGGGCTAGACAGGGGATCACTGGAAACACCATATATTTT.

The chain carries TRBV2 and TRBJ2-1, with a weak D call TRBD2 (5 bases). The CDR3 has 14 residues. CDR1 and CDR2 from the germline V gene are SNHLY and FYNNEI. Trimming cost V 3 bases and J 5 bases, with 11 bases left between them. DNA for the CDR3: TGTGCCAGCAGTGATGGGCTAGCCGACAATGAGCAGTTCTTC. It translates to CASSDGLADNEQFF.

In this sample, this clonotype turned up many times. This sequence joins TRBV18 and TRBJ2-1; possibly TRBD2 for D (5 bases). Deletions cut 2 bases from V and 6 bases from J, with 14 bases between. In germline, CDR1 is KGHSH, CDR2 LQKENI. The CDR3 is 15 amino acids. The CDR3 sequence is CASSPGSSEVNEQFF. The CDR3 nucleotides read TGTGCCAGCTCACCAGGCAGTAGCGAGGTCAATGAGCAGTTCTTC.

This clonotype was seen at least ten times. This chain joins TRBV19 and TRBJ1-1; D is unresolved. The CDR3 is 15 amino acids. V shed 3 bases and J shed 0 bases, with 11 bases lying between them. The germline CDR1 and CDR2 sequences are LNHDA and SQIVND (reference sequence). In DNA form, the CDR3 reads TGTGCCAGTAGTATCCTTGACATTCTGAACACTGAAGCTTTCTTT. This gives the protein CASSILDILNTEAFF. The entire variable domain, with the rest obtained from reference TRBV19 and TRBJ1-1, is as follows: DGGITQSPKYLFRKEGQNVTLSCEQNLNHDAMYWYRQDPGQGLRLIYYSQIVNDFQKGDIAEGYSVSREKKESFPLTVTSAQKNPTAFYLCASSILDILNTEAFFGQGTRLTVV.

This sequence joins TRBV5-1 and TRBJ2-3; 7 bases map to TRBD2. The CDR3 consists of 16 residues. Per germline, CDR1 SGHRS and CDR2 YFSETQ. V lost 0 bases to trimming and J lost 6 bases; unmatched junction nucleotides: 10. Here the CDR3 reads CASSLAGTTAQDTQYF. The CDR3 DNA sequence: TGCGCCAGCAGCTTGGCCGGGACTACTGCACAGGATACGCAGTATTTT.

As for this clonotype: A much larger clone sits a single nucleotide away, making a read error possible. The chain recombines TRBV11-2 with TRBJ1-2, with 7 bases that match TRBD1. Trimming removed 5 bases from V and 1 base from J; junction bases left unmatched: 7. CDR1 is SGHAT, CDR2 FQNNGV, per germline. CDR3 length: 15 residues. CDR3 region: CASSQNRDSNYGYTF. The DNA of the CDR3 is TGTGCCAGCAGCCAAAACCGGGACAGTAACTATGGCTACACCTTC.

The chain has TRBV3-1 and TRBJ2-2; no definite D call. Germline lookup yields CDR1 LGHDT and CDR2 YNNKEL (reference sequence). The CDR3 totals 12 residues. The V end was cut by 1 base, the J end by 6 bases, with 3 bases between. The CDR3: CASSQAPGELFF. CDR3 nucleotides: TGTGCCAGCAGCCAAGCCCCCGGGGAGCTGTTTTTT.

This clonotype was counted between two and nine times. The genes are TRBV19 and TRBJ2-2, with D possibly matching TRBD2 (5 bases). Trimming left V 7 bases short and J 3 bases short, with 15 bases between. The CDR3 covers 15 residues. Germline V gene data show CDR1 as LNHDA and CDR2 as SQIVND (reference sequence). CDR3 nucleotides: TGTGCCAGTATTTCCCCCCCCGGGGACACCGGGGAGCTGTTTTTT. Translating it yields CASISPPGDTGELFF.

In this sample, this clonotype turned up many times. CDR3 sequence reads: CASSLNSGTYNEQFF. The CDR3 region has the DNA TGCGCCAGCAGCTTGAATAGCGGGACTTACAATGAGCAGTTCTTC. The chain carries TRBV5-1 and TRBJ2-1; TRBD2 matches at 8 bases. CDR1 SGHRS and CDR2 YFSETQ come from the germline V gene. CDR3 length: 15 amino acids. V shed 1 base and J 4 bases; nucleotides not matched to a gene: 4.